These 32 T cell receptor beta chains share one sample of origin, sequenced in a study of shared clonotypes between healthy human individuals. In the naive CD8 group, cells lacked CD45RO and were positively selected for CCR7, so terminally differentiated effector memory CD45RA+ cells were left out. Profiled with immunoSEQ multiplex PCR; TCRdb holds only in-frame clones, not every one. The sample shows under 2,000,000 clones, about 95% of them seen only once. The sequenced sample was naive CD8+ T cells sorted from blood. These receptors originate from a man younger than 30 in good health.

The chain is built from TRBV7-9 and TRBJ2-3; TRBD1 aligns across 10 bases. With 0 bases clipped from V and 3 bases from J, the junction kept 9 bases outside the gene matches. Germline V gene data show CDR1 as SEHNR and CDR2 as FQNEAQ (reference sequence). The CDR3 is 18 residues long. This CDR3 is CASSLAGTGDTITDTQYF. CDR3 nucleotide sequence: TGTGCCAGCAGCTTAGCCGGGACAGGGGACACGATAACAGATACGCAGTATTTT.

Worth noting for this clone: A junction boundary mismatches the germline segment, possibly from a read error. The gene calls are TRBV7-9 and TRBJ1-2, with 9 bases matching TRBD1. CDR1 SEHNR and CDR2 FQNEAQ come from the germline V gene (reference sequence). The CDR3 totals 14 residues. The CDR3 DNA sequence: TGTGCCAGCAGCTCGCCCGGGACAGGGAACCCCCGGGCCTTC. It specifies CASSSPGTGNPRAF.

The J gene is TRBJ2-7, the V gene TRBV5-6, with D possibly matching TRBD2 (5 bases). CDR3 length equals 14 residues. The germline CDR1 and CDR2 sequences are SGHDT and YYEEEE. V lost 4 bases and J lost 0, with 11 bases in between. CDR3 in amino acids: CASSRGEGSYEQYF. The CDR3 DNA sequence: TGTGCCAGCAGCCGGGGTGAGGGCTCCTACGAGCAGTACTTC. Complete variable domain (other parts from reference TRBV5-6 and TRBJ2-7): DAGVTQSPTHLIKTRGQQVTLRCSPKSGHDTVSWYQQALGQGPQFIFQYYEEEERQRGNFPDRFSGHQFPNYSSELNVNALLLGDSALYLCASSRGEGSYEQYFGPGTRLTVT.

This chain links TRBV11-2 with TRBJ1-6; a weak D match, TRBD1 (6 bases). Trimming removed 4 bases from V and 8 bases from J, with 9 bases in between. CDR1 and CDR2 (germline): SGHAT, FQNNGV. The CDR3 consists of 13 residues. CDR3 nucleotide sequence: TGTGCCAGCAGCTCCCCAGGGGATTCACCCCTCCACTTT. Residues: CASSSPGDSPLHF.

A few counts support this clone. The chain has TRBV5-4 and TRBJ1-1; possible D gene TRBD1, 6 bases. This CDR3 has 14 residues. Germline assignment: CDR1 SGHNT and CDR2 YYREEE (reference sequence). The V gene lost 4 bases and the J gene lost 0 bases, with 10 bases spanning the gap. Written as DNA, the CDR3 is TGTGCCAGCAGCCCAAAGGGGGTGAACACTGAAGCTTTCTTT. Protein: CASSPKGVNTEAFF.

This clone was observed once. The sample holds other DNA sequences that translate to the same CDR3. The V gene is TRBV9, the J gene TRBJ2-7, with TRBD1 matching over 8 bases. V trimming: 0 bases; J trimming: 1 base; junction bases outside the gene matches: 3. Germline V gene sequence: CDR1 SGDLS, CDR2 YYNGEE. CDR3 length: 15 amino acids. CDR3 bases: TGTGCCAGCAGCGTAGCGGGGACAGGATCCTACGAGCAGTACTTC. This gives the protein CASSVAGTGSYEQYF.

The chain employs TRBV13 and TRBJ2-7; D is undetermined. With 2 bases removed from V and 1 base from J, the gap between germline ends came to 6 bases. Germline V gives CDR1 PRHDT, CDR2 FYEKMQ (reference sequence). The CDR3 is 13 residues long. CDR3: CASSLRRSYEQYF. In DNA, the CDR3 is TGTGCCAGCAGCTTAAGGAGATCCTACGAGCAGTACTTC.

The rearrangement links TRBV4-1 to TRBJ2-3, with D unclear. The CDR3 loop spans 16 amino acids. CDR1 and CDR2 (germline): MGHRA, YSYEKL. Between the trimmed V and J ends, which lost 0 bases and 0 bases, there was a span of 10 bases. CDR3 in DNA: TGCGCCAGCAGCCAAGATCACGGCACTAGCACAGATACGCAGTATTTT. This translates into CASSQDHGTSTDTQYF.

The chain joins TRBV27 to TRBJ2-2; tentatively, D is TRBD2 (6 bases). The CDR3 spans 16 residues. Deletions cut 6 bases from V and 7 bases from J, with 21 bases between. Germline V gene data show CDR1 as MNHEY and CDR2 as SMNVEV (reference sequence). CDR3 nucleotides: TGTGCCAGCAGCCCCATCTGGGGGGAGCCCATCGGGGAGCTGTTTTTT. Translating gives CASSPIWGEPIGELFF.

The chain links TRBV27 to TRBJ2-1; 14 bases are a match to TRBD2. CDR1 is MNHEY and CDR2 is SMNVEV in the germline V gene (reference sequence). The CDR3 is 16 residues long. Unmatched junction bases numbered 3, after V lost 5 bases and J lost 3 bases. The CDR3 spells CASSGTSGGFYNEQFF. Here the CDR3 DNA reads TGTGCCAGCAGTGGGACTAGCGGGGGATTCTACAATGAGCAGTTCTTC.

The chain couples TRBV5-6 to TRBJ2-7, with D perhaps matching TRBD1 (5 bases). This CDR3 is built from 14 residues. Germline CDR1 SGHDT, CDR2 YYEEEE. V was shortened by 1 base and J by 2 bases, with 10 bases between the two germline ends. For the CDR3, the DNA is TGTGCCAGCAGCTTGAGTCAGGGTCCCTACGAGCAGTACTTC. Translation: CASSLSQGPYEQYF.

This clone is a singleton in its sample. The rearrangement joins TRBV5-6 to TRBJ1-5; weak D call: TRBD1 (5 bases). Germline CDR1 reads SGHDT; CDR2 reads YYEEEE. V lost 0 bases and J lost 4, with 14 bases in between. The CDR3 runs to 16 residues. The CDR3 DNA sequence: TGTGCCAGCAGCTTGGAAGGCAGGGCGTCGAATCAGCCCCAGCATTTT. It is translated as CASSLEGRASNQPQHF.

About this clone itself: At the DNA level, this CDR3 is encoded by other sequences in the same sample as well. V usage is TRBV6-5 and J usage is TRBJ1-2; D is possibly TRBD1 (5 bases). CDR1 and CDR2 from the germline V gene are MNHEY and SVGAGI. The V and J ends lost 0 bases and 8 bases respectively, with 7 bases between them. The CDR3 loop spans 12 amino acids. The CDR3 reads CASSYSGEGYTF. The DNA of the CDR3 is TGTGCCAGCAGTTACTCGGGGGAAGGCTACACCTTC.

Points on this clone: Relative to the germline gene, one junction end is altered; a read error may explain this. The chain links TRBV5-6 to TRBJ2-7; D is perhaps TRBD1 or TRBD2 (5 bases each). Germline V gene data show CDR1 as SGHDT and CDR2 as YYEEEE. This CDR3 has 14 amino acids. The chain's CDR3 is CASSLAGTTYGQYF. The CDR3 DNA is TGTGCCAGCAGCTTGGCCGGGACCACCTACGGGCAGTACTTC. The full variable domain, its missing parts supplied by reference TRBV5-6 and TRBJ2-7, is DAGVTQSPTHLIKTRGQQVTLRCSPKSGHDTVSWYQQALGQGPQFIFQYYEEEERQRGNFPDRFSGHQFPNYSSELNVNALLLGDSALYLCASSLAGTTYGQYFGPGTRLTVT.

The rearrangement uses TRBV2 and TRBJ1-2, with D maybe TRBD1 (5 bases). Germline-derived CDR1 and CDR2 are SNHLY and FYNNEI. The V end was cut by 3 bases, the J end by 4 bases, with 12 bases between. The CDR3 spans 14 residues. The CDR3 spells CASSDPGASYGYTF. DNA of the CDR3: TGTGCCAGCAGTGACCCCGGGGCCAGCTATGGCTACACCTTC.

The genes are TRBV19 and TRBJ1-1; 7 nucleotides match TRBD1. V lost 6 bases, J lost 4 bases, and 11 bases stayed unmatched. CDR3 size: 15 residues. Germline V gene sequence: CDR1 LNHDA, CDR2 SQIVND (reference sequence). CDR3 loop: CASRSTGVGGTEAFF. The CDR3 coding sequence is TGTGCCAGTAGATCTACAGGGGTAGGGGGCACTGAAGCTTTCTTT.

This clone was seen once. CDR3 nucleotides: TGCGCCAGCAGCTTCCGCGGGGGGGCAGATACGCAGTATTTT. This codes for CASSFRGGADTQYF. This chain joins TRBV5-1 and TRBJ2-3; 9 bases agree with TRBD2. There are 14 residues in the CDR3. V dropped 2 bases and J dropped 4; count of bases not matched to a gene: 2. Germline CDR1 is SGHRS and CDR2 is YFSETQ.

This clone was seen only once. This rearrangement joins TRBV30 to TRBJ2-2; tentative D call: TRBD1 (6 bases). Trimming stripped 6 bases from V and 4 bases from J, with 12 bases between. Germline V gene lookup returns CDR1 GTSNPN and CDR2 SVGIG (reference sequence). The CDR3 sequence is 13 residues long. DNA of the CDR3: TGTGCCTGCTTAAGGACAGTCACCGGGGAGCTGTTTTTT. It codes for CACLRTVTGELFF.

The chain combines TRBV30 with TRBJ1-5, with 10 bases lining up with TRBD1. Looked up from germline, CDR1 is GTSNPN and CDR2 is SVGIG (reference sequence). The CDR3 extends over 15 amino acids. V shed 3 bases, J shed 8 bases, and the junction held 10 bases outside the gene matches. Here the CDR3 DNA reads TGTGCCTGGAGCCTCGGACAGGGGGTAAAGGAGCCCCAGCATTTT. This sequence encodes CAWSLGQGVKEPQHF.

J is TRBJ1-2 and V is TRBV9, with D possibly TRBD1 on 6 matching bases. This CDR3 region has 16 residues. CDR1 is SGDLS, CDR2 YYNGEE, per germline. V lost 0 bases to trimming and J lost 3 bases, with 15 bases between them. In DNA form, the CDR3 reads TGTGCCAGCAGCGTAGGGTTGACCACAGGGTACTATGGCTACACCTTC. Translating gives CASSVGLTTGYYGYTF.

J is TRBJ2-7 and V is TRBV2; no clear D. Germline V gives CDR1 SNHLY, CDR2 FYNNEI. Trimming removed 3 bases from V and 2 bases from J, with 8 bases in between. This CDR3 spans 13 amino acids. CDR3 nucleotides: TGTGCCAGCAGTGACCCATACACCTACGAGCAGTACTTC. Its translation: CASSDPYTYEQYF.

This clone was seen a single time. The gene calls are TRBV5-6 and TRBJ2-1, with 12 bases lining up with TRBD1. The CDR3 runs 18 residues. The ends lost 2 bases at V and 4 bases at J; junction bases unmatched: 10. CDR1 is SGHDT and CDR2 is YYEEEE in the germline V gene. The CDR3: CASSFTLGQGAVYNEQFF. The CDR3 region has the DNA TGTGCCAGCAGCTTTACCCTGGGACAGGGGGCTGTTTACAATGAGCAGTTCTTC.

Only one count was recorded for this clone. The chain couples TRBV6-1 to TRBJ2-7; unclear D gene. The ends were cut back, 0 bases at V and 2 bases at J, with 11 bases in the middle. CDR3 length: 15 residues. The germline CDR1 and CDR2 sequences are MNHNS and SASEGT. The CDR3 loop reads CASSEAGEITYEQYF. The CDR3, as DNA: TGTGCCAGCAGTGAAGCAGGAGAGATTACCTACGAGCAGTACTTC.

The rearrangement uses TRBV12-2 and TRBJ1-2; the D segment call TRBD1 is taken from the table without a DNA check. TRBV12-2 is designated a pseudogene. CDR3 size: 15 residues. The DNA for the CDR3 is TGTGCAAGTCGCTTATTCCCGCAGGGGGACTATGGCTACACCTTC. Protein product: CASRLFPQGDYGYTF.

This clone has just one count. Here the CDR3 DNA reads TGTGCCAGCAGTGAATTCGGTCGAGGGGATGGTAGTAATGAAAAACTGTTTTTT. Protein sequence: CASSEFGRGDGSNEKLFF. This sequence joins TRBV25-1 and TRBJ1-4, with D possibly matching TRBD1 (5 bases). V was trimmed by 1 base and J by 4 bases, leaving 19 bases between them. The germline gives CDR1 MGHDK, CDR2 SYGVNS. The CDR3 runs to 18 residues.

J is TRBJ1-2 and V is TRBV5-6, with D maybe TRBD1 (6 bases). The CDR3 is 15 residues long. Germline values: CDR1 SGHDT, CDR2 YYEEEE. V was cut by 0 bases and J by 4 bases, with 13 bases left in between. For the CDR3, the DNA is TGTGCCAGCAGCTTGGCCGGTGTCAGGGGCTATGGCTACACCTTC. Protein sequence: CASSLAGVRGYGYTF. The full variable domain, rest sourced from reference TRBV5-6 and TRBJ1-2, is DAGVTQSPTHLIKTRGQQVTLRCSPKSGHDTVSWYQQALGQGPQFIFQYYEEEERQRGNFPDRFSGHQFPNYSSELNVNALLLGDSALYLCASSLAGVRGYGYTFGSGTRLTVV.

V gene TRBV15 combines with J gene TRBJ2-1; D may be TRBD1 (6 bases). Trimming cost V 5 bases and J 8 bases, with 10 bases left between them. CDR1 is LNHNV and CDR2 is YYDKDF in the germline V gene (reference sequence). The CDR3 totals 12 residues. The DNA for the CDR3 is TGTGCCACCAGCGCCCCAGGGGATGAGCAGTTCTTC. It specifies CATSAPGDEQFF.

The chain has TRBV27 and TRBJ1-2; D unclear. The CDR3 is 14 residues long. V gave up 0 bases and J gave up 8 bases, with 13 bases separating them. CDR1 MNHEY and CDR2 SMNVEV come from the germline V gene (reference sequence). The CDR3 is CASSLSIGGLGYTF. Here the CDR3 DNA reads TGTGCCAGCAGTTTATCGATAGGAGGGTTGGGCTACACCTTC.

This clone was seen a single time. This CDR3 is also generated by other DNA sequences in the sample. The V gene is TRBV6-1, the J gene TRBJ2-7; D gene unclear. CDR3 length equals 13 residues. Germline loops: CDR1 MNHNS, CDR2 SASEGT. The V and J ends lost 1 base and 3 bases respectively, with 7 bases between them. CDR3 in DNA: TGTGCCAGCAGTGAAGGGAACGGCTACGAGCAGTACTTC. Amino acids: CASSEGNGYEQYF.

The CDR3 DNA is TGTGCCAGCAGCCCCGGGACCTACGAGCAGTACTTC. Translating it yields CASSPGTYEQYF. The chain couples TRBV9 to TRBJ2-7; a possible D gene is TRBD2 (5 bases). Trimming took 4 bases from V and 2 from J, leaving 7 bases between them. The germline V gene encodes CDR1 SGDLS and CDR2 YYNGEE. The CDR3 length is 12 residues. Looking up the rest from reference TRBV9 and TRBJ2-7 gives the full variable domain: DSGVTQTPKHLITATGQRVTLRCSPRSGDLSVYWYQQSLDQGLQFLIQYYNGEERAKGNILERFSAQQFPDLHSELNLSSLELGDSALYFCASSPGTYEQYFGPGTRLTVT.

The chain recombines TRBV7-9 with TRBJ1-2, with 9 bases identical to TRBD1. Germline CDR1 reads SEHNR; CDR2 reads FQNEAQ (reference sequence). With 5 bases clipped from V and 0 bases from J, the junction kept 7 bases outside the gene matches. This CDR3 region has 16 residues. The CDR3 is CASSPRTGEANYGYTF. The CDR3 DNA follows: TGTGCCAGCAGCCCGCGGACAGGGGAGGCTAACTATGGCTACACCTTC.

This clone was counted once. This chain joins TRBV2 and TRBJ2-7; D perhaps matches TRBD2 (7 bases). Trimming took 4 bases from V and 5 from J, leaving 12 bases between them. The CDR3 has 13 residues. Germline-derived CDR1 and CDR2 are SNHLY and FYNNEI. The chain's CDR3 is CASSAGEGNEQYF. CDR3 in DNA: TGTGCCAGCAGTGCAGGGGAGGGAAACGAGCAGTACTTC.